Each of the 13 T cell receptor beta chains below was sequenced from the same sample in a study of blood T cell repertoires in COVID-19. Using immunoSEQ multiplex PCR, the repertoire was profiled, and TCRdb retains in-frame clones only, with some absent. The data hold under 200,000 clones, with roughly 90% observed a single time. Sequencing input: peripheral blood. These receptor sequences come from a man between 45 and 60 years old with acute or convalescent COVID-19.

This clone has just one count. The V call is TRBV19, the J call TRBJ2-7, with TRBD2 matching over 8 bases. This CDR3 has 14 residues. Trimming removed 4 bases from V and 5 bases from J; junction bases left unmatched: 7. Germline lookup yields CDR1 LNHDA and CDR2 SQIVND (reference sequence). The CDR3: CASSRLAGLDEQYF. The CDR3 bases are TGTGCCAGTAGTAGGTTAGCGGGGTTGGACGAGCAGTACTTC.

The chain combines TRBV19 with TRBJ2-1; 14 nucleotides match TRBD2. Germline assignment: CDR1 LNHDA and CDR2 SQIVND (reference sequence). CDR3 length: 21 amino acids. With V trimmed by 0 bases and J by 4 bases, 14 bases remained unmatched. DNA of the CDR3: TGTGCCAGTAGTATAGAGGGGCCTGGACTAGCGGGGGGCCGTATATACAATGAGCAGTTCTTC. It codes for CASSIEGPGLAGGRIYNEQFF.

The chain has TRBV6-5 and TRBJ1-1; tentative D call: TRBD1 (5 bases). Trimming removed 4 bases from V and 1 base from J, with 10 bases in between. Germline lookup yields CDR1 MNHEY and CDR2 SVGAGI. The CDR3 length is 14 residues. CDR3 amino acids: CASSLDRANTEAFF. The DNA of the CDR3 is TGTGCCAGCAGTTTAGACAGAGCGAACACTGAAGCTTTCTTT.

This clone has just a few counts. This chain links TRBV4-2 with TRBJ1-4; 7 bases map to TRBD1. This CDR3 spans 16 amino acids. J gave up 5 bases and V 3 bases, and 9 bases lay outside the gene matches. Germline V CDR1 and CDR2: LGHNA, YNFKEQ. CDR3 sequence (DNA): TGTGCCAGCAGCCATTACTCGGACAGGCCGAATGAAAAACTGTTTTTT. Amino acid sequence: CASSHYSDRPNEKLFF.

The chain links TRBV15 to TRBJ2-4, with D possibly being TRBD2 (6 bases). The CDR3 is made up of 13 amino acids. Between the trimmed V and J ends, which lost 1 base and 9 bases, there was a span of 10 bases. Germline V gene data show CDR1 as LNHNV and CDR2 as YYDKDF (reference sequence). The CDR3 reads CATSRGGEGIQYF. Written as DNA, the CDR3 is TGTGCCACCAGCAGAGGCGGGGAAGGCATTCAGTACTTC. Supplemented by reference TRBV15 and TRBJ2-4, the full variable domain reads DAMVIQNPRYQVTQFGKPVTLSCSQTLNHNVMYWYQQKSSQAPKLLFHYYDKDFNNEADTPDNFQSRRPNTSFCFLDIRSPGLGDTAMYLCATSRGGEGIQYFGAGTRLSVL.

The CDR3 spells CASSHSPGQGAFF. The DNA for the CDR3 is TGCGCCAGCAGCCATTCCCCGGGACAGGGAGCTTTCTTT. The chain couples TRBV4-3 to TRBJ1-1, with 9 bases fitting TRBD1. The V gene's germline CDR1 is LGHNA and CDR2 YSLEER. J lost 10 bases, V lost 3 bases, and 6 bases had no gene match. The CDR3 loop spans 13 amino acids.

V usage is TRBV28 and J usage is TRBJ2-7; unclear D gene. With 4 bases removed from V and 3 bases from J, the gap between germline ends came to 7 bases. From germline, CDR1 is MDHEN and CDR2 SYDVKM. CDR3 length: 12 amino acids. The CDR3 is CASSSSLYEQYV. DNA for the CDR3: TGTGCCAGCAGTTCCTCCCTCTACGAGCAGTACGTC.

The chain uses TRBV7-6 and TRBJ1-1; possibly TRBD1 for D (5 bases). The CDR3 extends over 13 amino acids. The V gene's germline CDR1 is SGHVS and CDR2 FNYEAQ. V was shortened by 3 bases and J by 3 bases, with 8 bases between the two germline ends. In DNA, the CDR3 is TGTGCCAGCAGCTTGGGGGGGGACACTGAAGCTTTCTTT. This gives the protein CASSLGGDTEAFF.

J is TRBJ1-1 and V is TRBV6-6; a weak D match, TRBD1 (5 bases). Trimming cost V 1 base and J 2 bases, with 11 bases left between them. Germline CDR1 is MNHNY and CDR2 is SVGAGI (reference sequence). The CDR3 has 15 amino acids. The CDR3 DNA reads as TGTGCCAGCAGTTACTATCAGGGCGATAACACTGAAGCTTTCTTT. Its translation: CASSYYQGDNTEAFF.

V gene TRBV5-4 combines with J gene TRBJ2-1; 10 nucleotides match TRBD2. V lost 1 base, J lost 8 bases, and 6 bases stayed unmatched. The germline V gene encodes CDR1 SGHNT and CDR2 YYREEE (reference sequence). CDR3 length: 15 residues. In nucleotides, the CDR3 is TGTGCCAGCAGCTTGATGAGCGGGGGGGCCGATGAGCAGTTCTTC. Translated: CASSLMSGGADEQFF.

The rearrangement joins TRBV28 to TRBJ1-1; TRBD1 aligns across 9 bases. The germline CDR1 and CDR2 sequences are MDHEN and SYDVKM. The CDR3 extends over 18 amino acids. V was pared by 5 bases and J by 7 bases, with 20 bases of the junction left unmatched. The CDR3 DNA reads TGTGCCAGCAGTGCGAGGGACAGGGAGTTTGGGGCTTCTCATGAAGCTTTCTTT. Translating it yields CASSARDREFGASHEAFF.

V and J are TRBV19 and TRBJ2-2; 7 nucleotides match TRBD2. Trimming at V came to 7 bases and at J to 0 bases, leaving 5 bases not matched to a gene. CDR3 length equals 15 residues. Germline loops: CDR1 LNHDA, CDR2 SQIVND (reference sequence). The CDR3 DNA reads TGTGCCAGTACATGGGACTATGCGAACACCGGGGAGCTGTTTTTT. Amino acid sequence: CASTWDYANTGELFF.

The rearrangement joins TRBV18 to TRBJ1-5, with D possibly matching TRBD1 (5 bases). Trimming removed 8 bases at V and 1 base at J, with 12 bases between. The CDR3 spans 14 residues. Germline CDR1 and CDR2: KGHSH and LQKENI. The CDR3 DNA sequence: TGTGCCAGCCGAACAGGAGGGAGCAATCAGCCCCAGCATTTT. It encodes CASRTGGSNQPQHF.